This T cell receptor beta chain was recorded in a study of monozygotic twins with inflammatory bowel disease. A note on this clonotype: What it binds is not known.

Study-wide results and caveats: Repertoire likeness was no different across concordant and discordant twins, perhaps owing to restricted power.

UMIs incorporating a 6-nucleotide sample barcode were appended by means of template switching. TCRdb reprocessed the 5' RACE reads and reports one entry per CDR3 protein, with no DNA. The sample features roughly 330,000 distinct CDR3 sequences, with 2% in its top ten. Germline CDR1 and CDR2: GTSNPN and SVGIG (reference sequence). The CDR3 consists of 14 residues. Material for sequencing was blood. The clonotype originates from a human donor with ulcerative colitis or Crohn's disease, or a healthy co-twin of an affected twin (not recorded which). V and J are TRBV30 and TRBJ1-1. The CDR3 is CAWDTGRQNTEAFF.